Below, one T cell receptor beta chain is given with its context. The data are from a study of blood T cell repertoires in COVID-19. As for the study in general: Italy, Spain and the United States were the sources of the convalescent and acute COVID-19 samples.

The method was immunoSEQ multiplex PCR; TCRdb's version includes in-frame clones alone and lacks a portion of them. This sample carries hundreds of thousands of clones, more than 85% of them seen once, and the ten largest clones take approximately 0.7%. The CDR3 runs 14 residues. The germline V gene has CDR1 LNHDA and CDR2 SQIVND (reference sequence). Trimming pared 5 bases from V and 2 bases from J, leaving 13 bases between. Sequenced material: peripheral blood. The sequence was collected from a man in his forties with acute or convalescent COVID-19. The chain combines TRBV19 with TRBJ2-7, with TRBD2 as a possible D gene (6 bases). This CDR3 is CASSWGDPAYEQYF. The CDR3 DNA follows: TGTGCCAGTAGTTGGGGGGATCCGGCCTACGAGCAGTACTTC.